This is a list of T cell receptor beta chains from one sample in a study of blood T cell repertoires in COVID-19. Profiling relied on immunoSEQ multiplex PCR, and the TCRdb table lists in-frame clones only, not all of them. The sample lists a few hundred thousand clones; approximately 85% were seen once. The specimen sequenced was peripheral blood. These receptors all come from a human donor with COVID-19, enrolled during active disease. The donor label of this sample is uncertain. Both conserved end residues are trimmed from each CDR3. A D gene is named only where the DNA matches it firmly.

v_call d_call cdr3_aa
TRBV5-4 TRBD2 ASSWVGGRRNEQF
TRBV28 TRBD1 ASSSQGPQY
TRBV28 . ASSSSGHYGYT
TRBV5-5 . ASSLIPSAVNEQF
TRBV4-1 TRBD1 ASSRTGGIEKLF
TRBV5-4 TRBD2 ASRNGTSGRKTQY
TRBV15 TRBD1 ATSRAGDRVGGANVLT
TRBV28 TRBD1 ASSLGGTGAPQH
TRBV7-2 . ASRGQLDQPQH
TRBV28 . ASSFGQNEKLF
TRBV3-1/TRBV3-2 TRBD2 ASSQLRLAGGLYNEQF
TRBV6-1 TRBD2 ASSAGLIGGGHNEQF
TRBV29-1 . SVGMASPGPQH
TRBV11-2 . ASSLDSENTIY
TRBV9 TRBD2 ASSVAVGGVQETQY
TRBV5-8 . ASSLVYSYEQY
TRBV15 . ATSSGMNTGELF
TRBV5-1 TRBD1 ASSPRTGEAVEAF
TRBV15 . ATSPFAGATSYGYT
TRBV3-1/TRBV3-2 TRBD2 ASSQDTSGGYNEQF
TRBV7-8 TRBD2 ASSRGTGGPYEQY
TRBV7-9 TRBD2 ASSTTSGGNNEQF
TRBV7-2 . ASSLAGGAEQY
TRBV7-8 TRBD2 ASSPWTSGRGGNEHEQF
TRBV7-2 TRBD2 ASSLRLAGEHEQF
TRBV9 . ASSVDTGANVLT
TRBV2 TRBD1 ASSETGVGGYT
TRBV7-9 TRBD2 ASSLARGVRWADTQY
TRBV28 . ASSFSPRGYNEQF
TRBV19 . ASSIYSSVEQY
TRBV12-3/TRBV12-4 . ASTVTQGQRAF
TRBV28 TRBD1 ASRRQGLETQY
TRBV19 TRBD1 ASNIPGQGASQPQH
TRBV3-1/TRBV3-2 TRBD2 ASSQGGTTLTQY
TRBV3-1/TRBV3-2 . ASSKLGGLGTEAF
TRBV7-3 . ASSLWASNTEAF
TRBV30 TRBD2 ALAGDVNNEQF
TRBV5-5 . ASSYVRTLIEVAF
TRBV5-1 . ASSLVGARDEKLF
TRBV28 TRBD1 ASSLMLGQGKISNQPQH
TRBV29-1 . SVEDGNYGYT
TRBV11-2 . ASSTQGNYEQY
TRBV3-1/TRBV3-2 . ASSQDWGPQSNNEQF
TRBV27 TRBD1 ASSSRQGYTEAF
TRBV6-5 TRBD1 ASRWDRAGETQY